This passage covers 27 T cell receptor beta chains from one sample sequenced in a study of shared clonotypes between healthy human individuals. TCRdb keeps only in-frame clones here, not all; method: immunoSEQ multiplex PCR. The table shows approximately 320,000 clones, with over 75% occurring only once. What was sequenced was memory CD8+ T cells sorted from blood. Documented subset: CD45RO+ cells pooled with CCR7-negative TemRA cells. The receptors shown here come from a man aged 18 to 30 in good health.

The sample holds one count of this clone. The V gene is TRBV28, the J gene TRBJ1-5; 9 nucleotides match TRBD1. This CDR3 has 13 amino acids. Germline CDR1 MDHEN, CDR2 SYDVKM. V lost 8 bases, J lost 5 bases, and 4 bases stayed unmatched. For the CDR3, the DNA is TGTGCCAGCCTTACAGGGGGCTATCAGCCCCAGCATTTT. Translating gives CASLTGGYQPQHF.

The chain joins TRBV4-1 to TRBJ1-3; a weak D match, TRBD1 (5 bases). Looked up from germline, CDR1 is MGHRA and CDR2 is YSYEKL. The V and J ends lost 1 base and 4 bases respectively, with 11 bases between them. CDR3 length: 15 residues. CDR3 in amino acids: CASSQVGDVGNTIYF. CDR3 sequence (DNA): TGCGCCAGCAGCCAAGTTGGGGACGTGGGAAACACCATATATTTT.

V and J are TRBV7-9 and TRBJ2-2, with 7 bases identical to TRBD1. Trimming took 6 bases from V and 5 from J; bases not matched to a gene: 12. This CDR3 comprises 16 residues. Germline-derived CDR1 and CDR2 are SEHNR and FQNEAQ (reference sequence). The CDR3: CASRKTGTDHTGELFF. CDR3 nucleotides: TGTGCCAGCAGAAAAACCGGGACAGACCATACCGGGGAGCTGTTTTTT.

The chain joins TRBV14 to TRBJ2-5, with 9 bases fitting TRBD2. With 1 base clipped from V and 7 bases from J, the junction kept 10 bases outside the gene matches. The CDR3 contains 16 residues. CDR1 and CDR2 (germline): SGHDN, FVKESK. CDR3 sequence reads: CASSQVVVAGEVTQYF. CDR3 in DNA: TGTGCCAGCAGCCAAGTCGTGGTAGCGGGGGAGGTGACCCAGTACTTC. The variable domain in full, with the rest retrieved from reference TRBV14 and TRBJ2-5, is EAGVTQFPSHSVIEKGQTVTLRCDPISGHDNLYWYRRVMGKEIKFLLHFVKESKQDESGMPNNRFLAERTGGTYSTLKVQPAELEDSGVYFCASSQVVVAGEVTQYFGPGTRLLVL.

The chain has TRBV4-1 and TRBJ2-7; TRBD2 aligns across 9 bases. In germline, CDR1 is MGHRA, CDR2 YSYEKL. V was clipped by 1 base and J by 3 bases; unmatched bases: 7. CDR3 length: 16 residues. The CDR3 region is CASSQVTAGGIYEQYF. The DNA of the CDR3 is TGCGCCAGCAGCCAAGTGACGGCGGGGGGGATCTACGAGCAGTACTTC.

The genes are TRBV19 and TRBJ1-5; unclear D gene. With 10 bases removed from V and 1 base from J, the gap between germline ends came to 11 bases. The germline V gene encodes CDR1 LNHDA and CDR2 SQIVND (reference sequence). The CDR3 extends over 13 amino acids. For the CDR3, the DNA is TGTGCCACGTCGGCGAGAAGCAATCAGCCCCAGCATTTT. Protein sequence: CATSARSNQPQHF.

This rearrangement joins TRBV13 to TRBJ2-1; 8 bases match TRBD1. CDR1 is PRHDT and CDR2 is FYEKMQ in the germline V gene (reference sequence). Losses at the gene ends were 6 bases for V and 5 bases for J; bases not matched to a gene: 9. This CDR3 has 15 residues. CDR3 region: CASREAGGADNEQFF. CDR3 in DNA: TGTGCCAGCAGGGAAGCAGGGGGCGCGGACAATGAGCAGTTCTTC.

The DNA of the CDR3 is TGTGCCAGCAGCTTAGATGCGGGAGGTAATACGCAGTATTTT. Its protein product is CASSLDAGGNTQYF. The rearrangement joins TRBV7-6 to TRBJ2-3, with 8 bases matching TRBD2. This CDR3 is 14 amino acids long. Per the germline V gene, CDR1 is SGHVS and CDR2 is FNYEAQ. V was clipped by 1 base and J by 7 bases; unmatched bases: 4.

The chain couples TRBV5-1 to TRBJ2-3; no firm D call. Germline V lookup: CDR1 SGHRS, CDR2 YFSETQ. This CDR3 contains 15 residues. The V end was cut by 4 bases, the J end by 5 bases, with 17 bases between. CDR3 bases: TGCGCCAGCAGCCCGGGTACGGCCAAAGGAGATACGCAGTATTTT. Protein product: CASSPGTAKGDTQYF.

This clone has a handful of counts. V gene TRBV5-1 combines with J gene TRBJ1-1, with a tentative D call TRBD1 (6 bases). Germline V gene data show CDR1 as SGHRS and CDR2 as YFSETQ. V was trimmed by 4 bases and J by 6 bases, leaving 16 bases between them. This CDR3 comprises 14 residues. This CDR3 reads CASSPSAGVAEAFF. The DNA of the CDR3 is TGCGCCAGCAGCCCTTCGGCAGGGGTTGCTGAAGCTTTCTTT.

The rearrangement links TRBV5-5 to TRBJ2-1, with D possibly TRBD1 on 6 matching bases. The CDR3 spans 15 residues. V lost 2 bases to trimming and J lost 3 bases, with 12 bases between them. CDR1 and CDR2 from the germline V gene are SGHKS and YYEKEE (reference sequence). The CDR3 spells CASSLAQGVYNEQFF. CDR3 DNA sequence: TGTGCCAGCAGCTTAGCACAGGGTGTCTACAATGAGCAGTTCTTC.

This sequence joins TRBV7-9 and TRBJ2-2; 10 bases map to TRBD2. Germline values: CDR1 SEHNR, CDR2 FQNEAQ (reference sequence). The CDR3 is made up of 16 amino acids. V gave up 3 bases and J gave up 3 bases; unmatched junction bases: 4. CDR3 coding DNA: TGTGCCAGCAGCTTCCCTAGCGGGGGCCACACCGGGGAGCTGTTTTTT. This codes for CASSFPSGGHTGELFF.

The chain has TRBV7-2 and TRBJ2-3; D gene unclear. Germline CDR1 SGHTA, CDR2 FQGNSA. The CDR3 length is 15 residues. With 2 bases removed from V and 4 bases from J, the gap between germline ends came to 13 bases. This CDR3 reads CASSLSMGIADTQYF. DNA for the CDR3: TGTGCCAGCAGCTTATCTATGGGGATAGCAGATACGCAGTATTTT.

The genes are TRBV4-1 and TRBJ2-5; 8 bases are a match to TRBD1. In germline, CDR1 is MGHRA, CDR2 YSYEKL. The CDR3 runs 18 residues. V lost 3 bases and J lost 4; bases outside the gene matches: 16. CDR3 protein: CASSHEEWTGRFLETQYF. CDR3 nucleotides: TGCGCCAGCAGCCACGAAGAGTGGACAGGGCGATTCCTAGAGACCCAGTACTTC.

CDR3 loop: CASSQEWGSAEAFF. The CDR3 DNA reads TGTGCCAGCAGCCAAGAATGGGGCAGCGCTGAAGCTTTCTTT. V is TRBV4-2 and J is TRBJ1-1, with a tentative D call TRBD1 (5 bases). This CDR3 region has 14 residues. V was trimmed by 0 bases and J by 6 bases, leaving 11 bases between them. Germline CDR1 is LGHNA and CDR2 is YNFKEQ.

V usage is TRBV7-9 and J usage is TRBJ1-2; D not certain. The CDR3 covers 14 residues. V lost 0 bases to trimming and J lost 4 bases, with 9 bases between them. Germline lookup yields CDR1 SEHNR and CDR2 FQNEAQ (reference sequence). The CDR3 region is CASSLAGSRYGYTF. CDR3 nucleotide sequence: TGTGCCAGCAGCTTAGCAGGGTCTCGCTATGGCTACACCTTC.

This sequence joins TRBV9 and TRBJ2-7; TRBD1 might be the D (5 bases). V lost 4 bases and J lost 2, with 16 bases in between. Germline V gene sequence: CDR1 SGDLS, CDR2 YYNGEE. The CDR3 has 15 residues. Here the CDR3 reads CASSRGAYQTYEQYF. CDR3 DNA sequence: TGTGCCAGCAGCCGTGGGGCTTACCAAACCTACGAGCAGTACTTC. Based on the CDR3 plus reference TRBV9 and TRBJ2-7, the full variable domain is DSGVTQTPKHLITATGQRVTLRCSPRSGDLSVYWYQQSLDQGLQFLIQYYNGEERAKGNILERFSAQQFPDLHSELNLSSLELGDSALYFCASSRGAYQTYEQYFGPGTRLTVT.

The J gene is TRBJ2-7, the V gene TRBV5-8; TRBD1 is a possible D gene (5 bases). The CDR3 loop spans 14 amino acids. Germline loops: CDR1 SGHTS, CDR2 YDEGEE. V was shortened by 0 bases and J by 5 bases, with 12 bases between the two germline ends. This CDR3 reads CASSLGAGWNEQYF. The CDR3 coding sequence is TGTGCCAGCAGCTTGGGGGCAGGGTGGAACGAGCAGTACTTC.

J is TRBJ2-4 and V is TRBV7-2; 13 bases are shared with TRBD2. In germline, CDR1 is SGHTA, CDR2 FQGNSA. The ends lost 5 bases at V and 15 bases at J; junction bases unmatched: 10. The CDR3 has 14 residues. The CDR3 DNA reads as TGTGCCAGCAGCCCTGGACTAGCGGGAGCTGCGGTGTACTTC. It is translated as CASSPGLAGAAVYF.

The rearrangement joins TRBV27 to TRBJ2-7; 8 bases are a match to TRBD1. The CDR3 sequence is 15 residues long. V dropped 3 bases and J dropped 5; count of bases not matched to a gene: 9. Germline V lookup: CDR1 MNHEY, CDR2 SMNVEV (reference sequence). Here the CDR3 reads CASSFEGAGGNEQYF. The CDR3 DNA follows: TGTGCCAGCAGTTTTGAAGGGGCAGGGGGCAACGAGCAGTACTTC.

The chain carries TRBV5-1 and TRBJ2-2; D might be TRBD1 (5 bases). Trimming removed 3 bases from V and 4 bases from J, with 19 bases in between. Germline CDR1 reads SGHRS; CDR2 reads YFSETQ. The CDR3 is made up of 17 amino acids. CDR3 bases: TGCGCCAGCAGCTCCGCGCCCTGGCAGGGTGCCACCGGGGAGCTGTTTTTT. It is translated as CASSSAPWQGATGELFF. The entire variable domain, with the rest obtained from reference TRBV5-1 and TRBJ2-2, is as follows: KAGVTQTPRYLIKTRGQQVTLSCSPISGHRSVSWYQQTPGQGLQFLFEYFSETQRNKGNFPGRFSGRQFSNSRSEMNVSTLELGDSALYLCASSSAPWQGATGELFFGEGSRLTVL.

This clone was picked up one time. Distinct nucleotide sequences in the sample also encode this CDR3. This chain connects TRBV6-5 to TRBJ2-1; D is uncertain. The germline V and J ends were trimmed by 0 bases and 7 bases, with 7 bases remaining between them. Looked up from germline, CDR1 is MNHEY and CDR2 is SVGAGI. The CDR3 is 13 amino acids. The CDR3, as DNA: TGTGCCAGCAGTTACTCGTGGCGGAATGAGCAGTTCTTC. Translating it yields CASSYSWRNEQFF.

With regard to this clone: Other DNA sequences in the sample encode the same CDR3. The V gene is TRBV30, the J gene TRBJ1-2; 8 bases are a match to TRBD1. V shed 4 bases and J 3 bases; nucleotides not matched to a gene: 7. Per germline, CDR1 GTSNPN and CDR2 SVGIG (reference sequence). The CDR3 loop spans 14 amino acids. CDR3 amino acids: CAWTYRQGHYGYTF. The CDR3 DNA reads TGTGCCTGGACCTACCGACAGGGGCACTATGGCTACACCTTC.

This clone has only one observation. The chain is built from TRBV10-3 and TRBJ1-1, with 7 bases identical to TRBD1. This CDR3 comprises 15 residues. Germline-derived CDR1 and CDR2 are ENHRY and SYGVKD. V lost 2 bases and J lost 1; bases outside the gene matches: 4. The CDR3 loop reads CAISEGRQGNTEAFF. The CDR3 nucleotides are TGTGCCATCAGTGAGGGGCGACAGGGGAACACTGAAGCTTTCTTT.

This clone was recorded once. J is TRBJ2-7 and V is TRBV30; weak D call: TRBD1 (5 bases). Germline lookup yields CDR1 GTSNPN and CDR2 SVGIG (reference sequence). Trimming pared 0 bases from V and 3 bases from J, leaving 9 bases between. This CDR3 is built from 13 residues. CDR3 amino acids: CAWSVIQGYEQYF. CDR3 coding DNA: TGTGCCTGGAGTGTAATTCAGGGCTACGAGCAGTACTTC.

The gene calls are TRBV6-5 and TRBJ2-7; tentatively, D is TRBD2 (6 bases). CDR3 length: 12 amino acids. Per germline, CDR1 MNHEY and CDR2 SVGAGI. Trimming removed 11 bases at V and 1 base at J, with 12 bases between. CDR3 amino acids: CAAGPSSYEQYF. The CDR3 DNA follows: TGTGCCGCGGGGCCATCTTCCTACGAGCAGTACTTC.

This clone was recorded only once. The CDR3 sequence is CASSLQCPGLVLRGQYF. The CDR3 nucleotides are TGTGCCAGCAGCTTACAATGTCCTGGACTTGTGCTACGAGGGCAGTACTTC. The gene calls are TRBV7-9 and TRBJ2-7; D is possibly TRBD2 (5 bases). The CDR3 loop spans 17 amino acids. Deletions cut 2 bases from V and 9 bases from J, with 26 bases between. Germline CDR1 reads SEHNR; CDR2 reads FQNEAQ (reference sequence).